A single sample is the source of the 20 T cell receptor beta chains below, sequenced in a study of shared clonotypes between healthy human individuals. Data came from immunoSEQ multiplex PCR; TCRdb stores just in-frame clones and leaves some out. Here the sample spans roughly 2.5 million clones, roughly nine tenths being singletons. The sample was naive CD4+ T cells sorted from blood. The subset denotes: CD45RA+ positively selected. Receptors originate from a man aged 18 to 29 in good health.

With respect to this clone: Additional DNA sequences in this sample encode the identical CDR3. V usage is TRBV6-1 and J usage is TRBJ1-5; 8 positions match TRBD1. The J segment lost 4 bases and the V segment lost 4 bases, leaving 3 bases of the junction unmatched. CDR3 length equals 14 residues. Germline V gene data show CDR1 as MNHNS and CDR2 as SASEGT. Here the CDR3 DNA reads TGTGCCAGCAGTGGGACAGGGAATAATCAGCCCCAGCATTTT. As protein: CASSGTGNNQPQHF.

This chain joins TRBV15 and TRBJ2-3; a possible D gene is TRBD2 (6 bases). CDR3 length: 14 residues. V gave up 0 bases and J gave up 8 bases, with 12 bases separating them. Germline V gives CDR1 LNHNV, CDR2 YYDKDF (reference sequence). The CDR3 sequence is CATSRDRGTGTQYF. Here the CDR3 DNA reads TGTGCCACCAGCAGAGATCGCGGGACGGGTACGCAGTATTTT. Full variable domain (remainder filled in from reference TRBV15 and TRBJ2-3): DAMVIQNPRYQVTQFGKPVTLSCSQTLNHNVMYWYQQKSSQAPKLLFHYYDKDFNNEADTPDNFQSRRPNTSFCFLDIRSPGLGDTAMYLCATSRDRGTGTQYFGPGTRLTVL.

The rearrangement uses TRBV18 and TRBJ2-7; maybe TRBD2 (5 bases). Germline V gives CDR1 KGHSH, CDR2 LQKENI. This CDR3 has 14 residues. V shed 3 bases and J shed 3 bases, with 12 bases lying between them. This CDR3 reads CASSPADEGYEQYF. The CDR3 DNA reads TGTGCCAGCTCACCCGCCGACGAGGGCTACGAGCAGTACTTC.

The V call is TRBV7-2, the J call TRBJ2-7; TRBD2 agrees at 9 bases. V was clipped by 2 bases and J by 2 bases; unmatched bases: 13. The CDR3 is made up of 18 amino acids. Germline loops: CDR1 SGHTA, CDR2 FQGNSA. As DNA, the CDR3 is TGTGCCAGCAGCTTAAGAGAGGTCGGGACTAGCCGTGCCTACGAGCAGTACTTC. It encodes CASSLREVGTSRAYEQYF.

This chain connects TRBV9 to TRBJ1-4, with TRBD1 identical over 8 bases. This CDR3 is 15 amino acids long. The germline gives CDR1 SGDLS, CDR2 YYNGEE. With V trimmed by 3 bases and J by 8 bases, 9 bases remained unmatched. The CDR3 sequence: CASSAQQGEGEKLFF. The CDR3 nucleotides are TGTGCCAGCAGCGCTCAACAGGGGGAGGGGGAAAAACTGTTTTTT.

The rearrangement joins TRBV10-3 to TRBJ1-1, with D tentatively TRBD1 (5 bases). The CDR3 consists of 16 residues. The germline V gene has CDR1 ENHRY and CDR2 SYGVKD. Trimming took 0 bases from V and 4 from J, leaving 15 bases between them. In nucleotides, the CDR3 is TGTGCCATCAGTGAGTCGACTCCGGGGGTTGGCACTGAAGCTTTCTTT. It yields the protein CAISESTPGVGTEAFF.

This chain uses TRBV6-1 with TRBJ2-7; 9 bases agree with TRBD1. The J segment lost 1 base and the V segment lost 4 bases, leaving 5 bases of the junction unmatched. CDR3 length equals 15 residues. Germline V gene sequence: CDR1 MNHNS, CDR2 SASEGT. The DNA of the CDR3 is TGTGCCAGCAGTGTAAAGGACAGGGGATCCTACGAGCAGTACTTC. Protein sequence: CASSVKDRGSYEQYF.

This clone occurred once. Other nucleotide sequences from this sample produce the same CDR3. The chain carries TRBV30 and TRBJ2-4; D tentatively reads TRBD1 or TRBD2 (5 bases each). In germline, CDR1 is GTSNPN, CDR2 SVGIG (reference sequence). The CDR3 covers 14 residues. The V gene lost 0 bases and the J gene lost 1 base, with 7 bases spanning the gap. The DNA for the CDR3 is TGTGCCTGGAGTGTGGGGGTGGCCAAAAACATTCAGTACTTC. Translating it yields CAWSVGVAKNIQYF.

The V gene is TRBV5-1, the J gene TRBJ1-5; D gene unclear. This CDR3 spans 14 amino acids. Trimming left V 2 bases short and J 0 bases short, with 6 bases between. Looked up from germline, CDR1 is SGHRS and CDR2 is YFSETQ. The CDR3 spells CASSFGYSNQPQHF. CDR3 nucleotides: TGCGCCAGCAGCTTCGGGTATAGCAATCAGCCCCAGCATTTT.

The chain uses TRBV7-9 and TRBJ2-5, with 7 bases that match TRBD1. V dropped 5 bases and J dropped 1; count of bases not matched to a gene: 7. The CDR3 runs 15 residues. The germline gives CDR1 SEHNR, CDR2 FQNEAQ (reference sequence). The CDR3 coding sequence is TGTGCCAGCAGCCTAGAGGGGGCGCGCCAAGAGACCCAGTACTTC. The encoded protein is CASSLEGARQETQYF. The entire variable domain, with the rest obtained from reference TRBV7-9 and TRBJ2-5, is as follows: DTGVSQNPRHKITKRGQNVTFRCDPISEHNRLYWYRQTLGQGPEFLTYFQNEAQLEKSRLLSDRFSAERPKGSFSTLEIQRTEQGDSAMYLCASSLEGARQETQYFGPGTRLLVL.

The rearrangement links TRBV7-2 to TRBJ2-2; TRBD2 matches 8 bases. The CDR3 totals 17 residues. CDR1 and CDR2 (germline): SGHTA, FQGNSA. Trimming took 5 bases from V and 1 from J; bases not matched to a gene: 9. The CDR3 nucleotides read TGTGCCAGCAGCCCGACTAGCGCTCGAATGAACACCGGGGAGCTGTTTTTT. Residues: CASSPTSARMNTGELFF.

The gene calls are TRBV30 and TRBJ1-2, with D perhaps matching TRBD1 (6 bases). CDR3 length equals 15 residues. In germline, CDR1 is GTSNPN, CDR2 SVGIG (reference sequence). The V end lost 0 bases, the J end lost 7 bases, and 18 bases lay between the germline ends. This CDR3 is CAWSVSAGAPSGYTF. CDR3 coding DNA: TGTGCCTGGAGTGTATCGGCAGGGGCTCCGAGTGGCTACACCTTC.

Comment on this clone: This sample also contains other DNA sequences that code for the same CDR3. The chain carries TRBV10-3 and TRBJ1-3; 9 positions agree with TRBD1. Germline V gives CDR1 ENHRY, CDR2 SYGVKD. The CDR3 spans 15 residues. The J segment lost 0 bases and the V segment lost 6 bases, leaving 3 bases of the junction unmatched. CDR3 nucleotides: TGTGCCATCAGGGGACAGGGAAGCTCTGGAAACACCATATATTTT. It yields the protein CAIRGQGSSGNTIYF.

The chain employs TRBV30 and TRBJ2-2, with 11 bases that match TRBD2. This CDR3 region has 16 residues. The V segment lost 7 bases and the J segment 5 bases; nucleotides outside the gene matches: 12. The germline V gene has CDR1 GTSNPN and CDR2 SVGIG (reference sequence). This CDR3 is CASRRLAGGITGELFF. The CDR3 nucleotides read TGTGCCTCCCGTCGGCTAGCGGGAGGTATTACCGGGGAGCTGTTTTTT.

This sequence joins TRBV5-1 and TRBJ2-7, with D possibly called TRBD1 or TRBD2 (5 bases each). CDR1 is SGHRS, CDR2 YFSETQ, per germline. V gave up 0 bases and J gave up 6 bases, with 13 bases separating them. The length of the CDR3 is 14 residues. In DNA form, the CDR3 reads TGCGCCAGCAGCTTGGGTTCGGGACGATCCGAGCAGTACTTC. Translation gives CASSLGSGRSEQYF. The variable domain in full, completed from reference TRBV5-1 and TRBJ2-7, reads KAGVTQTPRYLIKTRGQQVTLSCSPISGHRSVSWYQQTPGQGLQFLFEYFSETQRNKGNFPGRFSGRQFSNSRSEMNVSTLELGDSALYLCASSLGSGRSEQYFGPGTRLTVT.

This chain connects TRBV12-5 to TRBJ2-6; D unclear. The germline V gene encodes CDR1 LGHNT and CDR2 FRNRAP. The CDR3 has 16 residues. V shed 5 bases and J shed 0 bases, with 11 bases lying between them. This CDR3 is CASGPRWGSGANVLTF. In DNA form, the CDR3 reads TGTGCTAGTGGTCCCCGTTGGGGCTCTGGGGCCAACGTCCTGACTTTC.

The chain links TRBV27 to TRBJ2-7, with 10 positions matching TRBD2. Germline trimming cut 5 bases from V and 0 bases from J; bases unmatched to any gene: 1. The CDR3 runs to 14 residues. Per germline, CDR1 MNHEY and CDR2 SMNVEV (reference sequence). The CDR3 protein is CASSRTSGSYEQYF. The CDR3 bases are TGTGCCAGCAGTCGGACTAGCGGCTCCTACGAGCAGTACTTC.

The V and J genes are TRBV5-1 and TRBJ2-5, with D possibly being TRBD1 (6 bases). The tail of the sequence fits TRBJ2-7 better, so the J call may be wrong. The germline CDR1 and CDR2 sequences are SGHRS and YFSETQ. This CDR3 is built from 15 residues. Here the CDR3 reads CASSLGTTDPYEQYF. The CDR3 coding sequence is TGCGCCAGCAGCTTAGGGACAACCGACCCCTACGAGCAGTACTTC.

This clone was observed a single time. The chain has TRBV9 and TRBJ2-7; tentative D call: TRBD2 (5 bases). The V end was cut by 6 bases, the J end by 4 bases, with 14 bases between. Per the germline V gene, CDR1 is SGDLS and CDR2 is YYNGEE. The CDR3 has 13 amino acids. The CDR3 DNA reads TGTGCCAGCACATCGGGGAGTGGATACGAGCAGTACTTC. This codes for CASTSGSGYEQYF.

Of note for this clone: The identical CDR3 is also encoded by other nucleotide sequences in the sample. CDR3 protein: CASSYGGSTDTQYF. CDR3 nucleotides: TGTGCCAGCAGTTACGGCGGTAGCACAGATACGCAGTATTTT. This chain joins TRBV6-6 and TRBJ2-3, with unresolved D. Trimming shortened V by 2 bases and J by 0 bases, and 6 bases separated the two germline ends. From germline, CDR1 is MNHNY and CDR2 SVGAGI (reference sequence). The CDR3 extends over 14 amino acids.